This T cell receptor beta chain originates from a study of blood T cell repertoires in COVID-19. Overall study: Some COVID-19 samples were acute and others convalescent; all came from the United States, Italy and Spain.

This clone showed up just a few times. The CDR3 contains 11 residues. V lost 4 bases to trimming and J lost 6 bases, with 5 bases between them. From germline, CDR1 is SGHTS and CDR2 YDEGEE. Profiling relied on immunoSEQ multiplex PCR, and the TCRdb table lists in-frame clones only, not all of them. This table holds 100,000 to 120,000 clones, 85% found once. The sequencing input was peripheral blood. The chain joins TRBV5-8 to TRBJ1-3; D unresolved. The sequence came from a human donor in a cohort sampled during active COVID-19. The CDR3 spells CASSVLNTIYF. As DNA, the CDR3 is TGTGCCAGCAGCGTATTAAACACCATATATTTT.